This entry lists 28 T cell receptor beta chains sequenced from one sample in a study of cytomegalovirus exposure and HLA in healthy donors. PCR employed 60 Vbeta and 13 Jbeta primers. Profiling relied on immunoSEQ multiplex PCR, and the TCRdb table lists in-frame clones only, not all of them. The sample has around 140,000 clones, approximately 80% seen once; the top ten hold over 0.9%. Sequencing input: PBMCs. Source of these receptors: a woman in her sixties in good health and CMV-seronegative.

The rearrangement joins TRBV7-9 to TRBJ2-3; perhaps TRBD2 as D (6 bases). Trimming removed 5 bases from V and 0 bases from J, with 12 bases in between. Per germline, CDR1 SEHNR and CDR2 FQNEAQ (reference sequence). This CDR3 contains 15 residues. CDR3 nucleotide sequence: TGTGCCAGCAGCCCCGGCGGGGCTAGCACAGATACGCAGTATTTT. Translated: CASSPGGASTDTQYF.

The CDR3 sequence is CASSLGGLAGTQETQYF. The DNA for the CDR3 is TGCGCCAGCAGCTTGGGGGGACTAGCGGGGACGCAAGAGACCCAGTACTTC. The rearrangement uses TRBV5-1 and TRBJ2-5; TRBD2 matches 13 bases. The CDR3 has 17 amino acids. The V segment lost 0 bases and the J segment 2 bases; nucleotides outside the gene matches: 4. Per germline, CDR1 SGHRS and CDR2 YFSETQ.

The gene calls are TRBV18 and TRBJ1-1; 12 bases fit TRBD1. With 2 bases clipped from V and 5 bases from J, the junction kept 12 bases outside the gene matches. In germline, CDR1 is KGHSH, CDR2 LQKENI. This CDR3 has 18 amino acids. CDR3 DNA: TGTGCCAGCTCACCATTCGACGTGGGACAGGGGGCGCTTACTGAAGCTTTCTTT. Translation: CASSPFDVGQGALTEAFF. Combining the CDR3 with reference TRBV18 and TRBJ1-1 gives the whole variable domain NAGVMQNPRHLVRRRGQEARLRCSPMKGHSHVYWYRQLPEEGLKFMVYLQKENIIDESGMPKERFSAEFPKEGPSILRIQQVVRGDSAAYFCASSPFDVGQGALTEAFFGQGTRLTVV.

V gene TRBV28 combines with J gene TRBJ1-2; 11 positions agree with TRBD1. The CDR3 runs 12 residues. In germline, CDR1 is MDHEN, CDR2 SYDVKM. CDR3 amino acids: CFAGQGGYGYTF. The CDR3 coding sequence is TGTTTTGCGGGACAGGGGGGGTATGGCTACACCTTC.

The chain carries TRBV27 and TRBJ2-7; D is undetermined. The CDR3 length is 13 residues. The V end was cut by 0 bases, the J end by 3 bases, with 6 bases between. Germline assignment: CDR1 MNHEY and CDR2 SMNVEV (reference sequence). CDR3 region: CASSLSRFYEQYF. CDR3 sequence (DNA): TGTGCCAGCAGTTTATCGAGGTTCTACGAGCAGTACTTC.

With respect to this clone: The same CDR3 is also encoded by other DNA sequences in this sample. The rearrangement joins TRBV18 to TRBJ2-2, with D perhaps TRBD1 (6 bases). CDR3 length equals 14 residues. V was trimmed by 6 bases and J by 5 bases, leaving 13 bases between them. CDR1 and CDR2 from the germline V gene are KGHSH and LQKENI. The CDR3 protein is CASSQGQTTGELFF. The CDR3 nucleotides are TGTGCCAGCTCCCAAGGACAGACTACCGGGGAGCTGTTTTTT.

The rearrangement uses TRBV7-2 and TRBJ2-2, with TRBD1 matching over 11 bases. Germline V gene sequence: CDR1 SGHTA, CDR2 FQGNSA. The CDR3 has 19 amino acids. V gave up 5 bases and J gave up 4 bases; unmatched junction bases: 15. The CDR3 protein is CASSLLGLRTGGRTGELFF. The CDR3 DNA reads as TGTGCCAGCAGCCTATTGGGGCTCCGGACAGGGGGCCGCACCGGGGAGCTGTTTTTT.

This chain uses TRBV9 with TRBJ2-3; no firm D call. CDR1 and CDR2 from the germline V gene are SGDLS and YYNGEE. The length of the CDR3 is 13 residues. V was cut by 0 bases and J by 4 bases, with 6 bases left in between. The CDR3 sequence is CASSVATADTQYF. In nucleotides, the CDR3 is TGTGCCAGCAGCGTAGCTACGGCAGATACGCAGTATTTT.

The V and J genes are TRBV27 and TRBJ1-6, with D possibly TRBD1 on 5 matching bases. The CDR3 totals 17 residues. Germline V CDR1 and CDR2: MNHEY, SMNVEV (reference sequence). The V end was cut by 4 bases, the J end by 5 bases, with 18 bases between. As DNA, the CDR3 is TGTGCCAGCAGTTCCATTGCCGGGGGGTGGGATAATTCACCCCTCCACTTT. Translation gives CASSSIAGGWDNSPLHF.

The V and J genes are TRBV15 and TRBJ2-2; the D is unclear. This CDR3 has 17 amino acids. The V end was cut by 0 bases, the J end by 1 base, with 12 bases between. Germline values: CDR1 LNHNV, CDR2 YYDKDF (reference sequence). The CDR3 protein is CATSRDVGRRNTGELFF. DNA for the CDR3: TGTGCCACCAGCAGAGACGTGGGCAGAAGGAACACCGGGGAGCTGTTTTTT.

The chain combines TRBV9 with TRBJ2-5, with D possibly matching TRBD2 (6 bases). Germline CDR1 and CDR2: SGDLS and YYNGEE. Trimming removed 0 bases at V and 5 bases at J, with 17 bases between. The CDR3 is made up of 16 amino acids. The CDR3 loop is CASSVGVSLEGETQYF. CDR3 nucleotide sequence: TGTGCCAGCAGCGTAGGGGTATCCCTGGAGGGGGAGACCCAGTACTTC.

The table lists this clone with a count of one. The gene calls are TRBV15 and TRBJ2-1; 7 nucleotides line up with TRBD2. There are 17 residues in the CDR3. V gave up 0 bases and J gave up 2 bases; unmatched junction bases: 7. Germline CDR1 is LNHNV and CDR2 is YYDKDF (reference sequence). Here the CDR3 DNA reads TGTGCCACCAGCAGAGAAAGCGGGGTTGGAACCTACAATGAGCAGTTCTTC. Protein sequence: CATSRESGVGTYNEQFF.

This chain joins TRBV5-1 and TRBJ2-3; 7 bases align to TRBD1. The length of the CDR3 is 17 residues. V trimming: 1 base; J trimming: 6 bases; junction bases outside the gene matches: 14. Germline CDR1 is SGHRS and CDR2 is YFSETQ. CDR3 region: CASSLRGPQGLGDTQYF. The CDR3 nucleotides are TGCGCCAGCAGCTTGAGGGGACCACAGGGGCTAGGGGATACGCAGTATTTT.

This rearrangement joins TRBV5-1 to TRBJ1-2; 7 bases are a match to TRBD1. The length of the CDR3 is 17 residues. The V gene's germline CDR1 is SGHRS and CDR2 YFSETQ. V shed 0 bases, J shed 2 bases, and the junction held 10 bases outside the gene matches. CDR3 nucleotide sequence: TGCGCCAGCAGCTTGGGTTCCATCGGGACAGCAAACTATGGCTACACCTTC. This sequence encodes CASSLGSIGTANYGYTF.

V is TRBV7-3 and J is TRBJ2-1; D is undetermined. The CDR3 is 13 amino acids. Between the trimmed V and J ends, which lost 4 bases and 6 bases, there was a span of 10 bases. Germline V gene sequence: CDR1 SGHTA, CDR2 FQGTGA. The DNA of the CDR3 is TGTGCCAGCAGCTCAAGGAGTCGCAATGAGCAGTTCTTC. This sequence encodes CASSSRSRNEQFF.

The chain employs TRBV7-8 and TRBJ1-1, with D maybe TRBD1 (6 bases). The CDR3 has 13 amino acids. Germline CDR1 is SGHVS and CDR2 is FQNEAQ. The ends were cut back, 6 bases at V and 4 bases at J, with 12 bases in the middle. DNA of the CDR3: TGTGCCAGCAGTGACGGGGGGGCCACTGAAGCTTTCTTT. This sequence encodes CASSDGGATEAFF.

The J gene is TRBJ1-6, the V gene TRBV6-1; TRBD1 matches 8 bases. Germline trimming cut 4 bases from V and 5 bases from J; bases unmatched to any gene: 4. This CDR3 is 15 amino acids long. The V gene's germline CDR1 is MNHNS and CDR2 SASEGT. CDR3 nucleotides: TGTGCCAGCAGTGTACAGGGGGATCATAATTCACCCCTCCACTTT. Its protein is CASSVQGDHNSPLHF.

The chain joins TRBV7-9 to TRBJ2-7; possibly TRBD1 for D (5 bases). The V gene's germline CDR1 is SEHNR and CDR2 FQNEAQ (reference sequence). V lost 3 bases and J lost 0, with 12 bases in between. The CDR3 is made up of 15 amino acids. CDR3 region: CASSFTQGISYEQYF. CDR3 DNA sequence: TGTGCCAGCAGCTTTACTCAGGGAATCTCCTACGAGCAGTACTTC. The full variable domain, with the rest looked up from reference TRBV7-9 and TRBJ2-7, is DTGVSQNPRHKITKRGQNVTFRCDPISEHNRLYWYRQTLGQGPEFLTYFQNEAQLEKSRLLSDRFSAERPKGSFSTLEIQRTEQGDSAMYLCASSFTQGISYEQYFGPGTRLTVT.

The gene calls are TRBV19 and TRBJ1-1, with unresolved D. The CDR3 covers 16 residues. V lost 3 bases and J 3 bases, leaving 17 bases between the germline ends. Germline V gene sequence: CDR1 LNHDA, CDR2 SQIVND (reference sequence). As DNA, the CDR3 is TGTGCCAGTAGTATTATTCCAGCGCGGGAGGACACTGAAGCTTTCTTT. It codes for CASSIIPAREDTEAFF.

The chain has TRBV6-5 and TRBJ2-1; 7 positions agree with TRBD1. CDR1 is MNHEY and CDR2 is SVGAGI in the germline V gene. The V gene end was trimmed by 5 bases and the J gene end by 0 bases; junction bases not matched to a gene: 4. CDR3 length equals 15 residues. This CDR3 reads CASSRSGGSYNEQFF. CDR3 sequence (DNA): TGTGCCAGCAGTCGTTCAGGGGGCTCCTACAATGAGCAGTTCTTC.

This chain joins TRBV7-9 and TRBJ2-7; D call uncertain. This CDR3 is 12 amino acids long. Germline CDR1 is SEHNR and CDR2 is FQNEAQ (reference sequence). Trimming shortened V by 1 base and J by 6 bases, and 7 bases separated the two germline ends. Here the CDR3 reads CASSLELREQYF. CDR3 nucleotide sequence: TGTGCCAGCAGCTTAGAACTTCGCGAGCAGTACTTC.

CDR3 sequence reads: CASSESGPGVGELFF. Written as DNA, the CDR3 is TGTGCCAGCAGTGAATCGGGCCCCGGGGTCGGGGAGCTGTTTTTT. The rearrangement joins TRBV2 to TRBJ2-2; D is possibly TRBD2 (5 bases). CDR1 is SNHLY, CDR2 FYNNEI, per germline. The CDR3 is 15 amino acids. Trimming removed 2 bases at V and 7 bases at J, with 14 bases between.

In DNA, the CDR3 is TGTGCCAGCAGTGACAGTTTGTCAACAGATACGCAGTATTTT. Its protein product is CASSDSLSTDTQYF. The gene calls are TRBV13 and TRBJ2-3; a possible D gene is TRBD1 (5 bases). Between the trimmed V and J ends, which lost 6 bases and 3 bases, there was a span of 13 bases. The CDR3 has 14 residues. Germline lookup yields CDR1 PRHDT and CDR2 FYEKMQ (reference sequence).

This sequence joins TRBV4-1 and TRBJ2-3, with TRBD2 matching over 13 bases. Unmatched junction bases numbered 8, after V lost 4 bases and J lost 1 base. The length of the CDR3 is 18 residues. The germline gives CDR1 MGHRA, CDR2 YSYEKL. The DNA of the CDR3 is TGCGCCAGCAGCCCGACTAGCGGGGGGTATGGGGGCACAGATACGCAGTATTTT. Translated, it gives CASSPTSGGYGGTDTQYF.

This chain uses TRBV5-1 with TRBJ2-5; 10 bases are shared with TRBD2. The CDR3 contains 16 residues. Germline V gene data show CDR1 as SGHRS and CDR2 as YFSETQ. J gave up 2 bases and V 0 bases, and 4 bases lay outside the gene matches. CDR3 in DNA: TGCGCCAGCAGCTTGGGTGCACTAGCGGGGCAAGAGACCCAGTACTTC. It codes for CASSLGALAGQETQYF.

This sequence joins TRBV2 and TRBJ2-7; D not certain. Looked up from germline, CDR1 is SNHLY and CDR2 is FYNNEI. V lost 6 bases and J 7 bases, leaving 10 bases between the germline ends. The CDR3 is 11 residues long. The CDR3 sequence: CASSVIREQYF. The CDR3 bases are TGTGCCAGCAGCGTCATCCGGGAGCAGTACTTC.

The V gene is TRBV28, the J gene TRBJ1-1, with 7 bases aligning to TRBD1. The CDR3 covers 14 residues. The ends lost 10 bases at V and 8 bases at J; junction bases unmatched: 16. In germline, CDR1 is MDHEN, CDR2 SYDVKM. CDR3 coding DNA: TGTGCCACCTTAGGACGGACAGGCCGTCGGGAAGCTTTCTTT. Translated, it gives CATLGRTGRREAFF.

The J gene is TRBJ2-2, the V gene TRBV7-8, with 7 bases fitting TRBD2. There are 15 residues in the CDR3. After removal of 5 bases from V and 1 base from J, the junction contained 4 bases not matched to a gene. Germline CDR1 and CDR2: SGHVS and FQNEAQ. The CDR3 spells CASSGERENTGELFF. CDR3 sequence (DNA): TGTGCCAGCAGCGGGGAGCGGGAGAACACCGGGGAGCTGTTTTTT.